A selection of T cell receptor beta chains follows, all from one sample in a study of T cell changes during pregnancy in multiple sclerosis. Generated by immunoSEQ multiplex PCR, the TCRdb table keeps only in-frame clones and is missing some. The sample has 65,000 to 85,000 clones, about 89% seen once. Sequenced here: peripheral blood, sampled in the first trimester of pregnancy. The receptors were sampled from a female donor in good health, enrolled as a control in a pregnancy study. CDR3s include the opening cysteine and the closing phenylalanine or tryptophan. D genes are given only for firm matches. Expanded clones are given a class, and other clones once, few, many or no size at all.

V	J	D	size	CDR3	DNA
TRBV5-8	TRBJ2-5	.	once	CASSLGLAAYTTGETQYF	TGTGCCAGCAGCTTGGGTTTAGCGGCTTACACAACTGGTGAGACCCAGTACTTC
TRBV20-1	TRBJ1-2	.	.	CSASVAGGYTF	TGCAGTGCTAGTGTGGCGGGTGGCTACACCTTC
TRBV15	TRBJ2-1	.	.	CATSSSAGTLVYEQFF	TGTGCCACCAGCAGTTCTGCAGGGACATTAGTTTATGAGCAGTTCTTC
TRBV6-4	TRBJ1-2	.	few	CASSERGDYGYTF	TGTGCCAGCAGTGAGCGGGGGGACTATGGCTACACCTTC
TRBV4-2	TRBJ2-1	.	.	CASSQGTSYNEQFF	TGTGCCAGCAGCCAAGGGACTTCCTACAATGAGCAGTTCTTC
TRBV10-3	TRBJ2-7	TRBD1	.	CAINAGTGDYEQYF	TGTGCCATCAACGCCGGGACAGGGGATTACGAGCAGTACTTC
TRBV11-1	TRBJ2-7	.	.	CASSTSGAARSYEQYF	TGTGCCAGCAGCACCTCAGGGGCCGCCAGGTCCTACGAGCAGTACTTC
TRBV21-1	TRBJ1-1	.	once	CASSLLPCRDRGYVNTEAFF	TGTGCCAGCAGTCTTCTTCCGTGCCGGGACAGGGGTTATGTGAACACTGAAGCTTTCTTT
TRBV14	TRBJ1-6	.	.	CASSHDNSPLHF	TGTGCCAGCAGCCACGATAATTCACCCCTCCACTTT
TRBV27	TRBJ2-7	.	.	CASSDELSMGGAYEQYF	TGTGCCAGCAGCGACGAACTATCAATGGGCGGGGCCTACGAGCAGTACTTC
TRBV11-2	TRBJ2-7	TRBD2	.	CASSFSSGRIPEQYF	TGTGCCAGCAGCTTTTCTAGCGGGAGGATACCCGAGCAGTACTTC
TRBV7-2	TRBJ2-5	.	.	CASSPRVPSRETQYF	TGTGCCAGCAGCCCCCGTGTCCCTTCGAGAGAGACCCAGTACTTC
TRBV15	TRBJ1-2	.	.	CATSRDRDGYTF	TGTGCCACCAGCAGAGACCGAGATGGCTACACCTTC
TRBV5-1	TRBJ2-6	.	.	CASSLGSGSGANVLTF	TGCGCCAGCAGCTTGGGTAGCGGCTCTGGGGCCAACGTCCTGACTTTC
TRBV6-5	TRBJ1-2	.	.	CASSSLGGSRGGYTF	TGTGCCAGCAGTTCCCTCGGGGGTAGCCGCGGGGGCTACACCTTC